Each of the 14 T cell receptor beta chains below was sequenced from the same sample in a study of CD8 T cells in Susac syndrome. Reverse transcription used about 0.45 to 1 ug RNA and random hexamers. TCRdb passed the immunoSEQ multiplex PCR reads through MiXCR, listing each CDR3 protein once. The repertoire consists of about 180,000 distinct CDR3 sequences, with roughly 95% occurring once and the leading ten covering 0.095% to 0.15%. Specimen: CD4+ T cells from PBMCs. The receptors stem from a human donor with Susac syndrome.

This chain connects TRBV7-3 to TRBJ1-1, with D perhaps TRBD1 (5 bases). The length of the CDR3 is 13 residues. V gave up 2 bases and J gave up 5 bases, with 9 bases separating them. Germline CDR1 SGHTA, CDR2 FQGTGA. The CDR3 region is CASSLLSGTEAFF. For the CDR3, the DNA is TGTGCCAGCAGCTTACTGTCAGGGACTGAAGCTTTCTTT.

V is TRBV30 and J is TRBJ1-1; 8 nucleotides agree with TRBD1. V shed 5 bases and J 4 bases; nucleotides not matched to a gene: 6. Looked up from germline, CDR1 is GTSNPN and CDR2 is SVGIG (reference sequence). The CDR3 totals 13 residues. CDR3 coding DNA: TGTGCCTGGGACAGGGGAGGGGGCACTGAAGCTTTCTTT. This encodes CAWDRGGGTEAFF.

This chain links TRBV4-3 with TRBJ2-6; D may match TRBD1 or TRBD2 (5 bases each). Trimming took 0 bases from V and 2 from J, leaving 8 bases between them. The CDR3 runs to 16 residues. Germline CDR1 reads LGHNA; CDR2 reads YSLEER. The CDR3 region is CASSQDRDPGANVLTF. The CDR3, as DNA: TGCGCCAGCAGCCAAGATCGGGACCCTGGGGCCAACGTCCTGACTTTC.

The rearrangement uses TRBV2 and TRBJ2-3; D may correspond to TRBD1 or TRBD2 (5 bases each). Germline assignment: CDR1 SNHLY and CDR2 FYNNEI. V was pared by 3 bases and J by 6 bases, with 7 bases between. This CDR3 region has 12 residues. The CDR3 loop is CASSEGVDTQYF. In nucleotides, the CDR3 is TGTGCCAGCAGTGAGGGGGTGGATACGCAGTATTTT. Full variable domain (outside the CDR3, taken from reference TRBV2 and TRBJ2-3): EPEVTQTPSHQVTQMGQEVILRCVPISNHLYFYWYRQILGQKVEFLVSFYNNEISEKSEIFDDQFSVERPDGSNFTLKIRSTKLEDSAMYFCASSEGVDTQYFGPGTRLTVL.

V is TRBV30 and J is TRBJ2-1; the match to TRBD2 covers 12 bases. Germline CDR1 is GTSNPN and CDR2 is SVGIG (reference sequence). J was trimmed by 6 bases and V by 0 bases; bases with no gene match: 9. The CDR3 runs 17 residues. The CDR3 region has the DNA TGTGCCTGGAGTGTACGACTAGCGGGAGAGGGGGGCAATGAGCAGTTCTTC. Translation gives CAWSVRLAGEGGNEQFF.

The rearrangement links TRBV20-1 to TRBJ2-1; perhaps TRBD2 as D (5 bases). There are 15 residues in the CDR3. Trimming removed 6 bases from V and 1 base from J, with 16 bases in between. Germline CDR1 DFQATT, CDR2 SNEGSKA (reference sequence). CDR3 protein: CSASRAPGSYNEQFF. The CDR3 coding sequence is TGCAGTGCCTCCCGGGCCCCGGGATCCTACAATGAGCAGTTCTTC.

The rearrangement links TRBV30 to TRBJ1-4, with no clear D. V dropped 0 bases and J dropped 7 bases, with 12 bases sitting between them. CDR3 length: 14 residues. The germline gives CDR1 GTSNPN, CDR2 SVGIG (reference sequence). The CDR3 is CAWSVSLLGEKLFF. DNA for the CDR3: TGTGCCTGGAGTGTATCGCTTCTGGGTGAAAAACTGTTTTTT.

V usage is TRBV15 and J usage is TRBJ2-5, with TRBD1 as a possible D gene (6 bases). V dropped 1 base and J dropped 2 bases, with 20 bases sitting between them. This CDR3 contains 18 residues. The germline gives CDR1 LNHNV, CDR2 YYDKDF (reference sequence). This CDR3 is CATSRGRGQRFHQETQYF. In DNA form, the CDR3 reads TGTGCCACCAGCAGAGGGCGAGGACAGAGATTCCATCAAGAGACCCAGTACTTC.

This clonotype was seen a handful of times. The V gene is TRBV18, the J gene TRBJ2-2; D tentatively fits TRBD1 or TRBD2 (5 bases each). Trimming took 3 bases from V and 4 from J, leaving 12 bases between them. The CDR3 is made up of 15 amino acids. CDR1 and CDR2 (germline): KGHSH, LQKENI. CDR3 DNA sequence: TGTGCCAGCTCACCGTTGGGGACGGGCACCGGGGAGCTGTTTTTT. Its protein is CASSPLGTGTGELFF.

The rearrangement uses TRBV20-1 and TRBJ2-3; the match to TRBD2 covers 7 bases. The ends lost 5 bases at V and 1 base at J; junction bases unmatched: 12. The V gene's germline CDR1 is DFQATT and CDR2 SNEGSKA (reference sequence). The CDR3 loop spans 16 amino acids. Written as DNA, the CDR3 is TGCAGTGCTTCCCCGGGGACTACCTTACGCACAGATACGCAGTATTTT. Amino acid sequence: CSASPGTTLRTDTQYF.

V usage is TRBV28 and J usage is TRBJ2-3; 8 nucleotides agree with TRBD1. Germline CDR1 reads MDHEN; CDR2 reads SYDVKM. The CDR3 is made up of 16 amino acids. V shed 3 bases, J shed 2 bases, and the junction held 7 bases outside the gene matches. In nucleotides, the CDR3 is TGTGCCAGCAGTTTCCCAGGGGGCGATGCCACAGATACGCAGTATTTT. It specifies CASSFPGGDATDTQYF.

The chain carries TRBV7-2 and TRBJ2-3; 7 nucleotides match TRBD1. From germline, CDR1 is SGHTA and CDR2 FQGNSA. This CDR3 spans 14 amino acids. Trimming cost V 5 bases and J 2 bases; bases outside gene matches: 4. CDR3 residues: CASSQTGFTDTQYF. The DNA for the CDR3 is TGTGCCAGCAGCCAGACAGGGTTCACAGATACGCAGTATTTT.

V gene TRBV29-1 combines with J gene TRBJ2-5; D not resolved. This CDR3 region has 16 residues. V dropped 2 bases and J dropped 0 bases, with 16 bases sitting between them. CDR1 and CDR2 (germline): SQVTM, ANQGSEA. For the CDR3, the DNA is TGCAGCGTTGAAAGTGGGCCGACCCTGTACCAAGAGACCCAGTACTTC. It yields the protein CSVESGPTLYQETQYF.

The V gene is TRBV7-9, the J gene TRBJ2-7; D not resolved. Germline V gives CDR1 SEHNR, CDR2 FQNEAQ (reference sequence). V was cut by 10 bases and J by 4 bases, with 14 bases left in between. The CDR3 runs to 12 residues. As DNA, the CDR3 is TGTGCCATAGGAGACGGGTCATACGAGCAGTACTTC. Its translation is CAIGDGSYEQYF.